Sequencing of this TCR beta chain was carried out in a study of blood T cell repertoires in COVID-19. Using immunoSEQ multiplex PCR, the repertoire was profiled, and TCRdb retains in-frame clones only, with some absent. This sample has about 300,000 clones; approximately 90% occur once, and the top ten carry 3.5% to 4.5%. With 1 base removed from V and 7 bases from J, the gap between germline ends came to 10 bases. CDR1 GTSNPN and CDR2 SVGIG come from the germline V gene (reference sequence). CDR3 length: 12 residues. Sample: PBMCs or T cells enriched from blood (not recorded which). This receptor was taken from a man in his thirties or forties who had recovered from COVID-19. The chain carries TRBV30 and TRBJ2-5, with D possibly TRBD2 on 5 matching bases. CDR3 DNA sequence: TGTGCCTGGAGTGACGGTGAGGGGACCCAGTACTTC. Its translation: CAWSDGEGTQYF.